The next 18 T cell receptor beta chains were all read from a single sample in a study of cytomegalovirus exposure and HLA in healthy donors. In the PCR, 60 Vbeta and 13 Jbeta primers were used. Profiled with immunoSEQ multiplex PCR; TCRdb holds only in-frame clones, not every one. Among 150,000 or so clones listed, around 75% were seen once. Sequencing input: PBMCs. These receptor sequences come from a male donor in good health and CMV-seronegative.

The V call is TRBV9, the J call TRBJ1-2; 8 bases map to TRBD1. Germline lookup yields CDR1 SGDLS and CDR2 YYNGEE. The V and J ends lost 0 bases and 7 bases, in that order; junction bases with no gene match: 11. The CDR3 has 16 residues. CDR3 nucleotides: TGTGCCAGCAGCGTAGCCTACCAGGGGGCGAGTCCTGGCTACACCTTC. Translation gives CASSVAYQGASPGYTF.

V is TRBV28 and J is TRBJ1-1; 9 bases line up with TRBD1. The CDR3 has 14 amino acids. V was clipped by 5 bases and J by 1 base; unmatched bases: 2. CDR1 MDHEN and CDR2 SYDVKM come from the germline V gene. The CDR3 here is CASSPGQGNTEAFF. The CDR3 DNA reads TGTGCCAGCAGTCCGGGACAGGGGAACACTGAAGCTTTCTTT.

V usage is TRBV7-9 and J usage is TRBJ1-1, with D hard to call. This CDR3 has 16 residues. Germline V gene lookup returns CDR1 SEHNR and CDR2 FQNEAQ (reference sequence). V shed 0 bases and J shed 4 bases, with 15 bases lying between them. This CDR3 reads CASSLASGGGLTEAFF. As DNA, the CDR3 is TGTGCCAGCAGCTTAGCATCTGGTGGCGGACTCACTGAAGCTTTCTTT.

The gene calls are TRBV4-3 and TRBJ2-2; D is perhaps TRBD2 (5 bases). The CDR3 loop spans 18 amino acids. Germline assignment: CDR1 LGHNA and CDR2 YSLEER. V lost 0 bases to trimming and J lost 0 bases, with 14 bases between them. This CDR3 is CASSQELASFTNTGELFF. The CDR3 DNA reads as TGCGCCAGCAGCCAAGAATTAGCTAGCTTTACGAACACCGGGGAGCTGTTTTTT.

This clone has more than one count but fewer than ten. This chain links TRBV9 with TRBJ2-7; 9 nucleotides agree with TRBD2. This CDR3 contains 16 residues. The V segment lost 0 bases and the J segment 2 bases; nucleotides outside the gene matches: 6. The germline V gene has CDR1 SGDLS and CDR2 YYNGEE. Here the CDR3 DNA reads TGTGCCAGCAGCGTAGGGTACGGCGGGGGGGCCTACGAGCAGTACTTC. Protein: CASSVGYGGGAYEQYF.

In its sample, this clone was seen once. The genes are TRBV19 and TRBJ1-1; 7 bases are a match to TRBD1. CDR3 length: 17 residues. J lost 1 base, V lost 5 bases, and 13 bases had no gene match. The V gene's germline CDR1 is LNHDA and CDR2 SQIVND (reference sequence). In nucleotides, the CDR3 is TGTGCCAGTAGTGTCTCGGGACAGTCTTGGGGGAACACTGAAGCTTTCTTT. Its protein is CASSVSGQSWGNTEAFF.

This chain joins TRBV25-1 and TRBJ2-3; 8 bases are a match to TRBD2. The CDR3 has 17 amino acids. Germline CDR1 is MGHDK and CDR2 is SYGVNS. Germline trimming cut 3 bases from V and 1 base from J; bases unmatched to any gene: 9. The CDR3 DNA sequence: TGTGCCAGCAGTGAGCAGGGCCGGGGACTAGGCACAGATACGCAGTATTTT. This sequence encodes CASSEQGRGLGTDTQYF.

V and J are TRBV5-1 and TRBJ1-1; D is ambiguous. Germline lookup yields CDR1 SGHRS and CDR2 YFSETQ. The germline V and J ends were trimmed by 0 bases and 11 bases, with 8 bases remaining between them. The CDR3 runs 11 residues. The CDR3 coding sequence is TGCGCCAGCAGCTTGGGGGTGCGGGCTTTCTTT. It yields the protein CASSLGVRAFF.

CDR3 DNA: TGTGCCCCGGCGGGGGGTAGCTCTGGAAACACCATATATTTT. Amino acids: CAPAGGSSGNTIYF. The J gene is TRBJ1-3, the V gene TRBV6-5; the D gene is possibly TRBD1 (5 bases). CDR1 and CDR2 (germline): MNHEY, SVGAGI. CDR3 length equals 14 residues. With 11 bases removed from V and 0 bases from J, the gap between germline ends came to 14 bases.

The gene calls are TRBV18 and TRBJ2-3; 7 bases are shared with TRBD1. Germline CDR1 is KGHSH and CDR2 is LQKENI. The CDR3 spans 15 residues. V lost 4 bases to trimming and J lost 2 bases; unmatched junction nucleotides: 6. In DNA, the CDR3 is TGTGCCAGCTCACTTACTGACAGGGTCACAGATACGCAGTATTTT. It is translated as CASSLTDRVTDTQYF.

The V gene is TRBV28, the J gene TRBJ1-2, with D tentatively TRBD1 (5 bases). The CDR3 is made up of 13 amino acids. Germline CDR1 is MDHEN and CDR2 is SYDVKM. The V gene lost 6 bases and the J gene lost 4 bases, with 12 bases spanning the gap. The CDR3: CASRPNRGYGYTF. DNA of the CDR3: TGTGCCAGCAGGCCTAATAGGGGCTATGGCTACACCTTC.

This sequence joins TRBV6-1 and TRBJ1-5; 8 nucleotides line up with TRBD1. V lost 6 bases to trimming and J lost 7 bases; unmatched junction nucleotides: 8. Looked up from germline, CDR1 is MNHNS and CDR2 is SASEGT. The CDR3 runs to 14 residues. CDR3 coding DNA: TGTGCCAGCAGAAAGGACAGGGACGGACAGCCCCAGCATTTT. This gives the protein CASRKDRDGQPQHF.

The V gene is TRBV5-6, the J gene TRBJ1-2; possible D gene TRBD1, 6 bases. In germline, CDR1 is SGHDT, CDR2 YYEEEE. Trimming stripped 4 bases from V and 0 bases from J, with 13 bases between. The CDR3 runs 15 residues. The CDR3 reads CASSPGQVSNYGYTF. CDR3 nucleotides: TGTGCCAGCAGCCCGGGACAAGTATCTAACTATGGCTACACCTTC.

The V and J genes are TRBV4-3 and TRBJ2-7, with 12 bases matching TRBD2. The CDR3 extends over 19 amino acids. The junction had 16 bases not matched to a gene; V was cut back by 0 bases and J by 7 bases. Germline assignment: CDR1 LGHNA and CDR2 YSLEER. The CDR3 DNA reads TGCGCCAGCAGCCAAGATGGGCTAGCGGGAGGGCGCCGGGGAAGAGAGCAGTACTTC. Its protein product is CASSQDGLAGGRRGREQYF.

V gene TRBV5-6 combines with J gene TRBJ1-1; D is possibly TRBD1 (5 bases). Trimming cost V 0 bases and J 5 bases, with 11 bases left between them. Germline CDR1 is SGHDT and CDR2 is YYEEEE. This CDR3 comprises 14 residues. This CDR3 reads CASSLAQGRTEAFF. CDR3 bases: TGTGCCAGCAGCTTGGCGCAGGGAAGAACTGAAGCTTTCTTT.

As DNA, the CDR3 is TGTGCCAGCACCCGTGGGCGGGTCGAAGAGACCCAGTACTTC. Translation: CASTRGRVEETQYF. This chain uses TRBV7-2 with TRBJ2-5; the D gene is possibly TRBD2 (5 bases). Trimming pared 7 bases from V and 3 bases from J, leaving 15 bases between. This CDR3 comprises 14 residues. Looked up from germline, CDR1 is SGHTA and CDR2 is FQGNSA.

This clone appeared a few times. J is TRBJ1-2 and V is TRBV4-1; no clear D gene. Germline CDR1 and CDR2: MGHRA and YSYEKL. The CDR3 is 12 residues long. The V end was cut by 1 base, the J end by 8 bases, with 8 bases between. The DNA of the CDR3 is TGCGCCAGCAGCCAAGGAAGAGAGGGCTACACCTTC. This encodes CASSQGREGYTF.

CDR3 DNA sequence: TGTGCCAGCAGTTCGAGCGGGAGAAGGAATGAGCAGTTCTTC. Its translation: CASSSSGRRNEQFF. The V call is TRBV28, the J call TRBJ2-1, with 8 bases that match TRBD2. Losses at the gene ends were 4 bases for V and 7 bases for J; bases not matched to a gene: 6. The CDR3 spans 14 residues. In germline, CDR1 is MDHEN, CDR2 SYDVKM.